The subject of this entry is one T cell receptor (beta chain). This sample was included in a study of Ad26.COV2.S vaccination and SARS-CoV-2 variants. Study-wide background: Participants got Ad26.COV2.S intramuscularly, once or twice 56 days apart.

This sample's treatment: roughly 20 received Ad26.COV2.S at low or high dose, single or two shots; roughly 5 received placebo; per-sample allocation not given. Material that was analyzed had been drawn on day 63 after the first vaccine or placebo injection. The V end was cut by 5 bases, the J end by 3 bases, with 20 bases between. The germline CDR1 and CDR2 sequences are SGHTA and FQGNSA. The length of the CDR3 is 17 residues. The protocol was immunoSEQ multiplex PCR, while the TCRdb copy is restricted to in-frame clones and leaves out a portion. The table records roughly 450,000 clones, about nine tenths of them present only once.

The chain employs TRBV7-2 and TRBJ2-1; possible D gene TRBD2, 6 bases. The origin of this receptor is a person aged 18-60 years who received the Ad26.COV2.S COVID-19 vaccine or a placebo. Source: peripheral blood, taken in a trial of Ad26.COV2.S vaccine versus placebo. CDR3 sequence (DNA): TGTGCCAGCAGCACTAGGAGGACGGGAGAACGCTACAATGAGCAGTTCTTC. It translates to CASSTRRTGERYNEQFF. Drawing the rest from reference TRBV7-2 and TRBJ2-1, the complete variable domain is GAGVSQSPSNKVTEKGKDVELRCDPISGHTALYWYRQSLGQGLEFLIYFQGNSAPDKSGLPSDRFSAERTGGSVSTLTIQRTQQEDSAVYLCASSTRRTGERYNEQFFGPGTRLTVL.